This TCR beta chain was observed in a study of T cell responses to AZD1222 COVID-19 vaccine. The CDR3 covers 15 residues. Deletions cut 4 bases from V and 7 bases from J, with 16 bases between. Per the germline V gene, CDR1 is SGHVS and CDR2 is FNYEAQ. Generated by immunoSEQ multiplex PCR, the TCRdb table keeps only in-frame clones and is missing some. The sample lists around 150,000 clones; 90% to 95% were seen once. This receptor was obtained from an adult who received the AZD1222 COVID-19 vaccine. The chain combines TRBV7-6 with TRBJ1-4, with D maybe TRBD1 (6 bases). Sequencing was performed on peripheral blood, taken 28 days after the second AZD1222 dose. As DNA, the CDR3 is TGTGCCAGCAGCTATAACAGGGAAGGGAGTGAAAAACTGTTTTTT. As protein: CASSYNREGSEKLFF. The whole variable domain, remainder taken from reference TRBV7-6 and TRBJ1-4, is GAGVSQSPRYKVTKRGQDVALRCDPISGHVSLYWYRQALGQGPEFLTYFNYEAQQDKSGLPNDRFSAERPEGSISTLTIQRTEQRDSAMYRCASSYNREGSEKLFFGSGTQLSVL.